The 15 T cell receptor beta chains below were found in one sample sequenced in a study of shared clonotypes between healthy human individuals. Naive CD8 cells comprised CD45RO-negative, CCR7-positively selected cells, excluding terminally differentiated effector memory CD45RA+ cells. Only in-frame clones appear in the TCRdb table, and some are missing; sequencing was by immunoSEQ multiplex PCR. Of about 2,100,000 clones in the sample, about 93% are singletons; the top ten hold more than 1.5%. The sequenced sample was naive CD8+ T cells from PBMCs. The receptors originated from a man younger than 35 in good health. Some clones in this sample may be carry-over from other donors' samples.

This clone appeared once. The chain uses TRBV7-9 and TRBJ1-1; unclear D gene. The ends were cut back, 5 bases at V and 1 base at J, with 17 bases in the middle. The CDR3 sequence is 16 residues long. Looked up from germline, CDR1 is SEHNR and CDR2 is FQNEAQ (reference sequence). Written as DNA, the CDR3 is TGTGCCAGCAGCCCTGAGCCCGGTAGGAAGAACACTGAAGCTTTCTTT. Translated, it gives CASSPEPGRKNTEAFF.

CDR3 residues: CASSPSPLAGTDTQYF. The DNA of the CDR3 is TGTGCCAGCAGCCCATCCCCACTAGCAGGCACAGATACGCAGTATTTT. This sequence joins TRBV7-4 and TRBJ2-3; possible D gene TRBD2, 6 bases. CDR3 length: 16 residues. The V gene's germline CDR1 is SGHVT and CDR2 SQSDAQ. Trimming left V 5 bases short and J 1 base short, with 16 bases between.

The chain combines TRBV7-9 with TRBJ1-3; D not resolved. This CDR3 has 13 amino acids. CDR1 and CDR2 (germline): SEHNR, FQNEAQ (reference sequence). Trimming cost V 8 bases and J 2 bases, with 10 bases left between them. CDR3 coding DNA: TGTGCCAGCCCCCAGGTTGCTGGAAACACCATATATTTT. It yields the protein CASPQVAGNTIYF.

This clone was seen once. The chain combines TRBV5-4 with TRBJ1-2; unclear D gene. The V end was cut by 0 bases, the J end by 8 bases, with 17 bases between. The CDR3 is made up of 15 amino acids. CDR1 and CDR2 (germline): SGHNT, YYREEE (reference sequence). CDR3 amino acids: CASSLDLIFGEGYTF. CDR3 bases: TGTGCCAGCAGCTTGGATTTGATTTTCGGGGAGGGCTACACCTTC.

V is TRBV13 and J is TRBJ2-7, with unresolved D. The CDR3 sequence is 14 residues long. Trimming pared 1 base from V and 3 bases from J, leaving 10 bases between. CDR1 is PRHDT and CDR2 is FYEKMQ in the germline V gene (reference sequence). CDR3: CASSLAGRLYEQYF. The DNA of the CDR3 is TGTGCCAGCAGCTTAGCGGGTAGGCTCTACGAGCAGTACTTC.

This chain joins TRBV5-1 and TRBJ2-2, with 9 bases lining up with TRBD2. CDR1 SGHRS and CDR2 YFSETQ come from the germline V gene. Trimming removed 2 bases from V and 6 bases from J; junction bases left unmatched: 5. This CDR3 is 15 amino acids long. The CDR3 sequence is CASSFLAGRSGELFF. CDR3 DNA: TGCGCCAGCAGCTTCCTAGCGGGACGTTCCGGGGAGCTGTTTTTT.

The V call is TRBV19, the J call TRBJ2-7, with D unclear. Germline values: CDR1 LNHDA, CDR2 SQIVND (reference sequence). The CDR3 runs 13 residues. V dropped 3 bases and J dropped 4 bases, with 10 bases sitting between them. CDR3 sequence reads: CASSIGRIYEQYF. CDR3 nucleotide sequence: TGTGCCAGTAGTATTGGCAGGATTTACGAGCAGTACTTC.

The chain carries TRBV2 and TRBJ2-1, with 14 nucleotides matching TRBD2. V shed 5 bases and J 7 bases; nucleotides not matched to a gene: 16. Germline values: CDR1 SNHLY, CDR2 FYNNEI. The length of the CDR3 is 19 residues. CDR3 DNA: TGTGCCAGCAGTACCGCCGGGACTAGCGGGAGTGGGGTTGGAAATGAGCAGTTCTTC. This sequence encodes CASSTAGTSGSGVGNEQFF.

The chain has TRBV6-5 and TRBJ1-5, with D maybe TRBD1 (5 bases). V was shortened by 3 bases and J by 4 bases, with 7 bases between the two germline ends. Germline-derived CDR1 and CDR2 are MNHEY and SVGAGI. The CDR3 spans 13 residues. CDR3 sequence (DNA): TGTGCCAGCAGTTATTGGGGGAATCAGCCCCAGCATTTT. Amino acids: CASSYWGNQPQHF.

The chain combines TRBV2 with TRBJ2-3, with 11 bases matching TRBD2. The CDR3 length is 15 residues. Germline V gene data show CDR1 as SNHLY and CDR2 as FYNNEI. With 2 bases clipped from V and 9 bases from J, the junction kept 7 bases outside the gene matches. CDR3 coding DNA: TGTGCCAGCAGTGAAACTAGCGGGAGACAGGGGACGCAGTATTTT. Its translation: CASSETSGRQGTQYF.

The CDR3 DNA follows: TGTGCCAGCAGTAGGCGTGGGGGTGGTACTGAAGCTTTCTTT. As protein: CASSRRGGGTEAFF. The gene calls are TRBV28 and TRBJ1-1; D perhaps matches TRBD1 (5 bases). Germline loops: CDR1 MDHEN, CDR2 SYDVKM. V was trimmed by 5 bases and J by 5 bases, leaving 15 bases between them. The CDR3 is made up of 14 amino acids.

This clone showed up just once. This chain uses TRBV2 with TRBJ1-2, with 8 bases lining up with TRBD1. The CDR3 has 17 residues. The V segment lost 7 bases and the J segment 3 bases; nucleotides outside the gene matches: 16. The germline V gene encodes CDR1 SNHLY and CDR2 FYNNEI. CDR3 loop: CASTQFPGGEEYYGYTF. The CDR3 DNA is TGTGCCAGCACACAGTTTCCAGGGGGCGAGGAGTACTATGGCTACACCTTC.

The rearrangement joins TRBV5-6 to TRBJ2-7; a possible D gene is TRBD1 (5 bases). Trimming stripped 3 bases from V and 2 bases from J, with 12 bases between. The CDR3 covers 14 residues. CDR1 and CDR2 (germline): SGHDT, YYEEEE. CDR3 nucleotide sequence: TGTGCCAGCAGCTGGACACAGAGCACCTACGAGCAGTACTTC. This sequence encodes CASSWTQSTYEQYF.

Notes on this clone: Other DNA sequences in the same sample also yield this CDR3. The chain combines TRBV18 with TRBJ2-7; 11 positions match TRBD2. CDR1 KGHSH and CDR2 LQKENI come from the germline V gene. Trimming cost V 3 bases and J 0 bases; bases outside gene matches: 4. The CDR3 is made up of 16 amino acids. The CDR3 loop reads CASSPSTSGSSYEQYF. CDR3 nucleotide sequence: TGTGCCAGCTCACCGTCTACTAGCGGGAGCTCCTACGAGCAGTACTTC.

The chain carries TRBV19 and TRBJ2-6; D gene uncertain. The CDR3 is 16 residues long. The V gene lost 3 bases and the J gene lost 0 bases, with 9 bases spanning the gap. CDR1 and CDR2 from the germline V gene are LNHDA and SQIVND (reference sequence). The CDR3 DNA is TGTGCCAGTAGTATCTGGGCCCTCTCTGGGGCCAACGTCCTGACTTTC. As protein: CASSIWALSGANVLTF.